A selection of T cell receptor beta chains follows, all from one sample in a study of blood T cell repertoires in COVID-19. The data were produced by immunoSEQ multiplex PCR, yet TCRdb's version contains in-frame clones alone and is incomplete. The sample has 210,000 or so clones, less than 85% seen once. What was sequenced was peripheral blood. The receptors were gathered from a middle-aged man who had recovered from COVID-19. CDR3s include the opening cysteine and the closing phenylalanine or tryptophan. The D gene is left open where the match is weak. Part of the rows lack a size; the others show once, few, many or a class for expanded clones.

d_call: .; v_call: TRBV19; cdr3_length: 15; clone_size: .; j_call: TRBJ2-3; cdr3_aa: CASSQGQRATDTQYF; cdr3_nt: TGTGCCAGTAGTCAAGGACAGAGAGCCACAGATACGCAGTATTTT
d_call: TRBD1; v_call: TRBV27; cdr3_length: 17; clone_size: .; j_call: TRBJ1-5; cdr3_aa: CASSLRVGTGQGQPQHF; cdr3_nt: TGTGCCAGCAGTTTAAGAGTTGGGACAGGGCAGGGTCAGCCCCAGCATTTT
d_call: TRBD1; v_call: TRBV5-5; cdr3_length: 14; clone_size: .; j_call: TRBJ1-3; cdr3_aa: CASSFPGQGNTIYF; cdr3_nt: TGTGCCAGCAGCTTTCCGGGACAGGGAAACACCATATATTTT
d_call: TRBD1; v_call: TRBV18; cdr3_length: 13; clone_size: .; j_call: TRBJ1-1; cdr3_aa: CASSLGTGSEAFF; cdr3_nt: TGTGCCAGCTCACTTGGGACAGGGAGTGAAGCTTTCTTT
d_call: TRBD2; v_call: TRBV7-2; cdr3_length: 17; clone_size: .; j_call: TRBJ2-1; cdr3_aa: CASSHLSPGGPRNEQFF; cdr3_nt: TGTGCCAGCAGCCATCTTTCTCCGGGAGGGCCCCGAAATGAGCAGTTCTTC
d_call: .; v_call: TRBV7-9; cdr3_length: 11; clone_size: few; j_call: TRBJ1-2; cdr3_aa: CASSRGDGYTF; cdr3_nt: TGTGCCAGCAGCCGGGGGGATGGCTACACCTTC
d_call: TRBD2; v_call: TRBV11-2; cdr3_length: 15; clone_size: .; j_call: TRBJ2-3; cdr3_aa: CASSRTSGRADTQYF; cdr3_nt: TGTGCCAGCAGTCGGACTAGCGGGAGGGCGGATACGCAGTATTTT
d_call: TRBD1; v_call: TRBV19; cdr3_length: 15; clone_size: .; j_call: TRBJ1-5; cdr3_aa: CASSTPGDREQPQHF; cdr3_nt: TGTGCCAGTAGTACCCCCGGGGACAGGGAACAGCCCCAGCATTTT
d_call: .; v_call: TRBV7-3; cdr3_length: 17; clone_size: .; j_call: TRBJ1-3; cdr3_aa: CASSLILGDWSGNTIYF; cdr3_nt: TGTGCCAGCAGCTTAATATTGGGGGACTGGTCTGGAAACACCATATATTTT
d_call: TRBD2; v_call: TRBV28; cdr3_length: 17; clone_size: .; j_call: TRBJ2-2; cdr3_aa: CASKWSAGGNVLGELFF; cdr3_nt: TGTGCCAGCAAGTGGTCGGCGGGAGGGAATGTTCTCGGGGAGCTGTTTTTT
d_call: TRBD2; v_call: TRBV7-3; cdr3_length: 16; clone_size: once; j_call: TRBJ2-3; cdr3_aa: CASSILAGGSTDTQYF; cdr3_nt: TGTGCCAGCAGCATTTTAGCGGGAGGTAGCACAGATACGCAGTATTTT
d_call: TRBD1; v_call: TRBV5-6; cdr3_length: 14; clone_size: .; j_call: TRBJ1-5; cdr3_aa: CASSLTGGEQPQHF; cdr3_nt: TGTGCCAGCAGCTTAACAGGGGGCGAACAGCCCCAGCATTTT
d_call: .; v_call: TRBV6-6; cdr3_length: 15; clone_size: .; j_call: TRBJ2-1; cdr3_aa: CASSYSQKEGNEQFF; cdr3_nt: TGTGCCAGCAGTTACTCTCAGAAGGAGGGTAATGAGCAGTTCTTC
d_call: .; v_call: TRBV6-6; cdr3_length: 13; clone_size: .; j_call: TRBJ1-2; cdr3_aa: CASSPDRRYGYTF; cdr3_nt: TGTGCCAGCAGTCCCGACAGGAGGTATGGCTACACCTTC
d_call: TRBD2; v_call: TRBV20-1; cdr3_length: 14; clone_size: .; j_call: TRBJ2-7; cdr3_aa: CSASQGTSGAEQYF; cdr3_nt: TGCAGTGCTAGTCAAGGGACTAGCGGGGCCGAGCAGTACTTC
d_call: TRBD2; v_call: TRBV9; cdr3_length: 16; clone_size: .; j_call: TRBJ2-2; cdr3_aa: CASSPRTSGSTGELFF; cdr3_nt: TGTGCCAGCAGCCCTCGGACTAGCGGGAGTACCGGGGAGCTGTTTTTT
d_call: TRBD1; v_call: TRBV6-2/TRBV6-3; cdr3_length: 17; clone_size: .; j_call: TRBJ2-3; cdr3_aa: CASSTRTGPTSTDTQYF; cdr3_nt: TGTGCCAGCAGCACAAGGACAGGACCCACTAGCACAGATACGCAGTATTTT
d_call: .; v_call: TRBV27; cdr3_length: 13; clone_size: .; j_call: TRBJ2-2; cdr3_aa: CASSYRHTGELFF; cdr3_nt: TGTGCCAGCAGCTACAGGCACACCGGGGAGCTGTTTTTT
d_call: TRBD2; v_call: TRBV19; cdr3_length: 15; clone_size: .; j_call: TRBJ2-2; cdr3_aa: CASGRSSGNTGELFF; cdr3_nt: TGTGCCAGTGGCCGTTCTAGCGGAAACACCGGGGAGCTGTTTTTT
d_call: .; v_call: TRBV9; cdr3_length: 18; clone_size: .; j_call: TRBJ2-3; cdr3_aa: CASSGRDSTILSTDTQYF; cdr3_nt: TGTGCCAGCAGCGGGAGGGACAGCACGATCCTGAGCACAGATACGCAGTATTTT
d_call: .; v_call: TRBV5-4; cdr3_length: 13; clone_size: .; j_call: TRBJ2-5; cdr3_aa: CASSLEQQETQYF; cdr3_nt: TGTGCCAGCAGTCTCGAACAGCAAGAGACCCAGTACTTC
d_call: .; v_call: TRBV2; cdr3_length: 13; clone_size: .; j_call: TRBJ2-7; cdr3_aa: CASMVPVTYEQYF; cdr3_nt: TGTGCCAGCATGGTCCCAGTTACCTACGAGCAGTACTTC
d_call: TRBD1; v_call: TRBV5-1; cdr3_length: 15; clone_size: .; j_call: TRBJ1-1; cdr3_aa: CASSLGPQGDTEAFF; cdr3_nt: TGCGCCAGCAGCTTGGGGCCGCAGGGGGACACTGAAGCTTTCTTT
d_call: .; v_call: TRBV2; cdr3_length: 15; clone_size: .; j_call: TRBJ2-3; cdr3_aa: CASSDWGPSTDTQYF; cdr3_nt: TGTGCCAGCAGCGACTGGGGCCCTAGCACAGATACGCAGTATTTT
d_call: .; v_call: TRBV4-1; cdr3_length: 13; clone_size: .; j_call: TRBJ1-5; cdr3_aa: CASSQVEGQPQHF; cdr3_nt: TGCGCCAGCAGCCAAGTTGAGGGTCAGCCCCAGCATTTT
d_call: TRBD1; v_call: TRBV5-1; cdr3_length: 14; clone_size: .; j_call: TRBJ1-2; cdr3_aa: CASSAGGQSYGYTF; cdr3_nt: TGCGCCAGCAGCGCCGGGGGACAGAGCTATGGCTACACCTTC
d_call: TRBD1; v_call: TRBV19; cdr3_length: 14; clone_size: .; j_call: TRBJ2-7; cdr3_aa: CASSSGTGPYEQYF; cdr3_nt: TGTGCCAGTAGTAGCGGGACAGGACCCTACGAGCAGTACTTC
d_call: .; v_call: TRBV5-4; cdr3_length: 15; clone_size: .; j_call: TRBJ1-6; cdr3_aa: CASSLAGDHNSPLHF; cdr3_nt: TGTGCCAGCAGCTTGGCAGGGGACCATAATTCACCCCTCCACTTT
d_call: .; v_call: TRBV3-1/TRBV3-2; cdr3_length: 13; clone_size: few; j_call: TRBJ1-1; cdr3_aa: CASSQDRRRGAFF; cdr3_nt: TGTGCCAGCAGCCAAGATAGGCGGCGGGGGGCTTTCTTT
d_call: TRBD1; v_call: TRBV24-1; cdr3_length: 16; clone_size: .; j_call: TRBJ2-7; cdr3_aa: CATSDLGGQGTYEQYF; cdr3_nt: TGTGCCACCAGTGATTTGGGGGGACAGGGAACTTACGAGCAGTACTTC
d_call: .; v_call: TRBV7-3; cdr3_length: 13; clone_size: .; j_call: TRBJ2-5; cdr3_aa: CASSRGTQETQYF; cdr3_nt: TGTGCCAGCAGCAGAGGGACACAAGAGACCCAGTACTTC
d_call: .; v_call: TRBV28; cdr3_length: 12; clone_size: once; j_call: TRBJ2-3; cdr3_aa: CASRGPIDTQYF; cdr3_nt: TGTGCCAGCAGGGGGCCGATTGATACGCAGTATTTT
d_call: TRBD2; v_call: TRBV7-2; cdr3_length: 19; clone_size: once; j_call: TRBJ2-3; cdr3_aa: CASSLVVTSGRIFSDTQYF; cdr3_nt: TGTGCCAGCAGCTTAGTTGTGACTAGCGGGAGGATTTTCTCAGATACGCAGTATTTT